This T cell receptor beta chain was recorded in a study of T cells after yellow fever vaccination. Points from the study as a whole: Most clones from primary vaccination resurfaced after the booster (about 95% CD4, 88% CD8).

This CDR3 is built from 16 residues. V was clipped by 3 bases and J by 2 bases, with 17 bases between them. CDR1 KGHSH and CDR2 LQKENI come from the germline V gene. To note about this clonotype: Its antigen remains unknown.

TCRdb fed the 5' RACE reads into MiXCR, producing one record per CDR3 protein. The sample holds a few hundred thousand distinct CDR3 sequences, 3.5% to 4.5% seen once. The chain links TRBV18 to TRBJ2-7; possible D gene TRBD2, 6 bases. The clonotype was recovered from a man between 18 and 29 years old who received the YFV17D yellow fever vaccine. This specimen consisted of PBMCs, obtained 15 days after the yellow fever booster vaccination. This CDR3 is CASSPPSGGVAYEQYF. CDR3 DNA sequence: TGTGCCAGCTCACCTCCTTCTGGAGGGGTGGCCTACGAGCAGTACTTC.